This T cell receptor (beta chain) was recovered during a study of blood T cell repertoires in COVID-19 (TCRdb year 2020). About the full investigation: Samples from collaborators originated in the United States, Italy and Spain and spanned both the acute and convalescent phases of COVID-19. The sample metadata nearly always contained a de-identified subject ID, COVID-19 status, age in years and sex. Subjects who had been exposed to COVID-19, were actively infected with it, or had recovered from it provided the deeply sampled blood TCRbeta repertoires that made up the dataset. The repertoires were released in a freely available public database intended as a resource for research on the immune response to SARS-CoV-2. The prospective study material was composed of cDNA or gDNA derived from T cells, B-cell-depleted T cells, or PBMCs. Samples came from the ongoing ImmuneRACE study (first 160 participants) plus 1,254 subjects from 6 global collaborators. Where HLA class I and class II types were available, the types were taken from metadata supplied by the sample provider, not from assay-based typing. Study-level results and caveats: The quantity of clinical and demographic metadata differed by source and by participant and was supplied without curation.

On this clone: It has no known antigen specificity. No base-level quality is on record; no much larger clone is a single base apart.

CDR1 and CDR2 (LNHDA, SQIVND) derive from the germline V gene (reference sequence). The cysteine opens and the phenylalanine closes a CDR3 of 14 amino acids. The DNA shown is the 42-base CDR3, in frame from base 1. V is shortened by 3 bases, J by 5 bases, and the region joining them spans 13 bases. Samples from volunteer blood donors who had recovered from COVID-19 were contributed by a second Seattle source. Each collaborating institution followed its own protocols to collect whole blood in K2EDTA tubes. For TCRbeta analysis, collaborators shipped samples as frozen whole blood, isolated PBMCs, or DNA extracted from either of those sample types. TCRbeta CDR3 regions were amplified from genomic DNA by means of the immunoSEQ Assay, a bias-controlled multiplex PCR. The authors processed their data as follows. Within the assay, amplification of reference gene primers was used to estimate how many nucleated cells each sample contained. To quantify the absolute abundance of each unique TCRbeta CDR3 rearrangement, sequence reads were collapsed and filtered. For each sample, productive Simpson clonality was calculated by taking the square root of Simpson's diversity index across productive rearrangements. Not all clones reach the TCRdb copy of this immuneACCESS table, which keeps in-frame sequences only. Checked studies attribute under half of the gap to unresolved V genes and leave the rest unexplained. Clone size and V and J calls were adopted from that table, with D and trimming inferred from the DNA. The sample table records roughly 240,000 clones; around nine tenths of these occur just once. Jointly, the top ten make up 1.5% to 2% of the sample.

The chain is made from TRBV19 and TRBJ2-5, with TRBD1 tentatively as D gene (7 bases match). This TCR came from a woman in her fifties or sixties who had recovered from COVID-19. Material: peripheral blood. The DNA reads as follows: TGTGCCAGTAGTATCTCACAGGGGAGGGAGACCCAGTACTTC. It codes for CASSISQGRETQYF.